This TCR beta chain originates from a study of spatial heterogeneity in lung cancer. Overall study context: Every unique TCR and UMI combination, on average, appeared more than ten times in raw reads.

Every TCR cDNA molecule bore a unique molecular identifier. One entry per CDR3 protein, called by TCRdb with MiXCR from the 5' RACE reads. The sample has 25,000 or so distinct CDR3 sequences, 8.4% seen once. The V and J ends lost 0 bases and 3 bases respectively, with 9 bases between them. CDR1 and CDR2 from the germline V gene are ENHRY and SYGVKD. This CDR3 contains 15 residues. Time point noted: sample taken at primary tumor resection. Sequencing of whole RNA from tumor, nontumor lung or frozen PBMC involved no sorting. This receptor was identified in a female donor with early-stage non-small cell lung cancer. The gene calls are TRBV10-3 and TRBJ1-5; no definite D call. The starting material was PBMCs, obtained at surgery. This CDR3 is CAISESNGNNQPQHF. CDR3 nucleotide sequence: TGTGCCATCAGTGAGTCGAACGGAAACAATCAGCCCCAGCATTTT.